Following are 14 T cell receptor beta chains from one sample sequenced in a study of chemoradiotherapy in HPV16-positive cancers. Libraries were prepared by immunoSEQ multiplex PCR; TCRdb keeps only in-frame clonotypes and omits some of them. The table includes 12,000 or so clones, more than 75% detected once. Sample collection occurred from a patient who underwent chemoradiotherapy. The receptors were gathered from a human donor with HPV-associated anogenital cancer.

V is TRBV7-9 and J is TRBJ1-1; the match to TRBD1 covers 9 bases. The length of the CDR3 is 14 residues. The V and J ends lost 5 bases and 8 bases, in that order; junction bases with no gene match: 9. Germline values: CDR1 SEHNR, CDR2 FQNEAQ (reference sequence). The CDR3 loop reads CASSPTGGSPEAFF. In nucleotides, the CDR3 is TGTGCCAGCAGCCCGACAGGGGGATCTCCCGAAGCTTTCTTT.

This clone has a single count. The chain has TRBV7-3 and TRBJ2-1; 12 nucleotides agree with TRBD2. This CDR3 comprises 18 residues. The junction had 11 bases not matched to a gene; V was cut back by 5 bases and J by 3 bases. Germline V CDR1 and CDR2: SGHTA, FQGTGA. The DNA of the CDR3 is TGTGCCAGCAGCCTTCGGACTAGCGGGGCCACAATCTACAATGAGCAGTTCTTC. It yields the protein CASSLRTSGATIYNEQFF.

This clone has only a few counts. This sequence joins TRBV5-1 and TRBJ1-6; a possible D gene is TRBD1 (5 bases). Looked up from germline, CDR1 is SGHRS and CDR2 is YFSETQ. Trimming pared 0 bases from V and 10 bases from J, leaving 8 bases between. This CDR3 contains 13 residues. The chain's CDR3 is CASSLVGGSPLHF. In DNA form, the CDR3 reads TGCGCCAGCAGCTTGGTGGGGGGGTCACCCCTCCACTTT. The full variable domain, its missing parts supplied by reference TRBV5-1 and TRBJ1-6, is KAGVTQTPRYLIKTRGQQVTLSCSPISGHRSVSWYQQTPGQGLQFLFEYFSETQRNKGNFPGRFSGRQFSNSRSEMNVSTLELGDSALYLCASSLVGGSPLHFGNGTRLTVT.

This rearrangement joins TRBV4-3 to TRBJ1-6, with unresolved D. The CDR3 covers 15 residues. V was clipped by 1 base and J by 8 bases, with 12 bases between them. CDR1 is LGHNA and CDR2 is YSLEER in the germline V gene. CDR3 residues: CASSQVPEGDSPLHF. CDR3 sequence (DNA): TGCGCCAGCAGCCAAGTACCCGAGGGTGATTCACCCCTCCACTTT.

The V gene is TRBV4-2, the J gene TRBJ1-5; D remains unclear. Trimming cost V 1 base and J 7 bases, with 8 bases left between them. Germline CDR1 LGHNA, CDR2 YNFKEQ. The CDR3 runs 13 residues. CDR3 residues: CASSQVHGQPQHF. The CDR3 DNA sequence: TGTGCCAGCAGCCAAGTTCATGGGCAGCCCCAGCATTTT.

This chain links TRBV7-8 with TRBJ2-7, with TRBD2 matching over 11 bases. This CDR3 spans 15 amino acids. Trimming took 1 base from V and 3 from J; bases not matched to a gene: 2. Germline V gene lookup returns CDR1 SGHVS and CDR2 FQNEAQ. The CDR3 DNA reads as TGTGCCAGCAGCTTAGGCACTAGCGGGAGCTACGAGCAGTACTTC. Amino acid sequence: CASSLGTSGSYEQYF.

Only one count was recorded for this clone. The chain is built from TRBV5-4 and TRBJ1-4; possibly TRBD1 for D (6 bases). Trimming stripped 5 bases from V and 8 bases from J, with 16 bases between. Looked up from germline, CDR1 is SGHNT and CDR2 is YYREEE (reference sequence). This CDR3 is built from 14 residues. The CDR3 nucleotides read TGTGCCAGCAGGGGGGCCCTAAGTGGGGAAAAACTGTTTTTT. Its protein is CASRGALSGEKLFF.

The chain joins TRBV7-9 to TRBJ1-5, with a possible D match to TRBD1 (5 bases). The CDR3 sequence is 13 residues long. Trimming took 1 base from V and 11 from J, leaving 12 bases between them. CDR1 SEHNR and CDR2 FQNEAQ come from the germline V gene (reference sequence). Here the CDR3 DNA reads TGTGCCAGCAGCTTAGTGGGGGTTGGGGCCCAGCATTTT. Translating it yields CASSLVGVGAQHF.

The genes are TRBV30 and TRBJ1-1; unclear D gene. V lost 5 bases and J lost 2, with 18 bases in between. CDR1 GTSNPN and CDR2 SVGIG come from the germline V gene (reference sequence). This CDR3 contains 15 residues. The CDR3 bases are TGTGCCTGGGGTGGTTGGGCAGCCCCCAACACTGAAGCTTTCTTT. Its protein product is CAWGGWAAPNTEAFF.

The chain has TRBV27 and TRBJ2-3; TRBD2 matches at 10 bases. This CDR3 has 15 residues. The germline CDR1 and CDR2 sequences are MNHEY and SMNVEV (reference sequence). The junction had 6 bases not matched to a gene; V was cut back by 7 bases and J by 2 bases. The DNA for the CDR3 is TGTGCCAGCAACACACTAGCGGGGTACACAGATACGCAGTATTTT. Residues: CASNTLAGYTDTQYF.

V is TRBV14 and J is TRBJ2-3, with TRBD1 as a possible D gene (5 bases). Germline loops: CDR1 SGHDN, CDR2 FVKESK. Trimming took off 2 bases at V and 5 bases at J, with 14 bases between the two ends. The CDR3 spans 15 residues. CDR3 bases: TGTGCCAGCAGCCAATACCCAGGACAACAAGATACGCAGTATTTT. This sequence encodes CASSQYPGQQDTQYF.

This chain uses TRBV7-2 with TRBJ1-2; 8 bases fit TRBD1. Germline V gene data show CDR1 as SGHTA and CDR2 as FQGNSA. V lost 2 bases and J lost 7; bases outside the gene matches: 6. The CDR3 sequence is 14 residues long. The CDR3 bases are TGTGCCAGCAGCTTATTGTACAGGGGGACTGGCTACACCTTC. Translated: CASSLLYRGTGYTF. The complete variable domain, with remaining parts taken from reference TRBV7-2 and TRBJ1-2, reads GAGVSQSPSNKVTEKGKDVELRCDPISGHTALYWYRQSLGQGLEFLIYFQGNSAPDKSGLPSDRFSAERTGGSVSTLTIQRTQQEDSAVYLCASSLLYRGTGYTFGSGTRLTVV.

This clone was found a few times. This rearrangement joins TRBV7-8 to TRBJ2-7; the D is unclear. Trimming left V 1 base short and J 5 bases short, with 12 bases between. Per the germline V gene, CDR1 is SGHVS and CDR2 is FQNEAQ. The CDR3 sequence is 14 residues long. The CDR3 spells CASSLVARRNEQYF. The CDR3 DNA sequence: TGTGCCAGCAGCTTAGTCGCCCGACGGAACGAGCAGTACTTC.

The chain is built from TRBV20-1 and TRBJ1-1; D is unresolved. The CDR3 length is 10 residues. Germline-derived CDR1 and CDR2 are DFQATT and SNEGSKA (reference sequence). Trimming left V 4 bases short and J 7 bases short, with 7 bases between. This CDR3 is CSATVYEAFF. CDR3 in DNA: TGCAGTGCTACGGTTTATGAAGCTTTCTTT.